The 22 T cell receptor beta chains presented below share a single source sample, sequenced in a study of T-cell memory formation after mild COVID-19. TCRdb recomputed calls from the 5' RACE reads with MiXCR, one row per CDR3 protein. The table has 50,000 or so distinct CDR3 sequences, 25% to 35% seen once. Material for sequencing was PBMCs or a T cell subset sorted from them (not recorded which). The source of these receptors is a young man who had mild COVID-19 (a few samples of this study predate the infection). Cell type and time point are not known.

The chain is built from TRBV9 and TRBJ2-3; 7 bases map to TRBD2. CDR3 length: 15 residues. The junction had 6 bases not matched to a gene; V was cut back by 3 bases and J by 2 bases. Germline V gene sequence: CDR1 SGDLS, CDR2 YYNGEE. The CDR3 loop reads CASSAGTNPTDTQYF. The CDR3 DNA reads TGTGCCAGCAGCGCCGGGACTAACCCCACAGATACGCAGTATTTT.

This clonotype was observed a few times. The V call is TRBV9, the J call TRBJ2-7, with D uncertain. V lost 4 bases to trimming and J lost 5 bases, with 13 bases between them. Germline-derived CDR1 and CDR2 are SGDLS and YYNGEE. The CDR3 consists of 13 residues. The CDR3 region has the DNA TGTGCCAGCAGCCCCAAGTGGACCAACGAGCAGTACTTC. This codes for CASSPKWTNEQYF.

V usage is TRBV14 and J usage is TRBJ2-1, with D possibly matching TRBD2 (6 bases). Per germline, CDR1 SGHDN and CDR2 FVKESK. V was clipped by 1 base and J by 8 bases, with 24 bases between them. This CDR3 is built from 18 residues. CDR3 protein: CASSQGVGSGEVNDEQFF. Here the CDR3 DNA reads TGTGCCAGCAGCCAAGGTGTTGGGTCGGGGGAGGTTAACGATGAGCAGTTCTTC.

The chain carries TRBV15 and TRBJ2-2; possibly TRBD2 for D (5 bases). Trimming removed 3 bases at V and 2 bases at J, with 10 bases between. Per germline, CDR1 LNHNV and CDR2 YYDKDF (reference sequence). CDR3 length: 15 residues. The CDR3: CATSSRGLNTGELFF. CDR3 coding DNA: TGTGCCACCAGCAGTCGAGGGTTAAACACCGGGGAGCTGTTTTTT.

This clonotype appeared a few times. The CDR3 protein is CASSFSLSRVPRSYGYTF. The CDR3 DNA reads as TGTGCCAGCAGCTTCTCACTATCCAGGGTCCCTAGGAGCTATGGCTACACCTTC. The chain recombines TRBV7-9 with TRBJ1-2, with D possibly matching TRBD1 (5 bases). This CDR3 is built from 18 residues. Per germline, CDR1 SEHNR and CDR2 FQNEAQ (reference sequence). Trimming removed 3 bases from V and 4 bases from J, with 24 bases in between. Together with reference TRBV7-9 and TRBJ1-2, the CDR3 gives the full variable domain: DTGVSQNPRHKITKRGQNVTFRCDPISEHNRLYWYRQTLGQGPEFLTYFQNEAQLEKSRLLSDRFSAERPKGSFSTLEIQRTEQGDSAMYLCASSFSLSRVPRSYGYTFGSGTRLTVV.

CDR3 in amino acids: CASSFREYF. The DNA of the CDR3 is TGTGCCAGCAGCTTCCGAGAGTACTTC. The rearrangement links TRBV11-2 to TRBJ2-4; D is undetermined. There are 9 residues in the CDR3. Germline values: CDR1 SGHAT, CDR2 FQNNGV. Deletions cut 3 bases from V and 14 bases from J, with 5 bases between.

In its sample, this clonotype was seen a few times. This chain joins TRBV5-1 and TRBJ2-5; D is unresolved. Per the germline V gene, CDR1 is SGHRS and CDR2 is YFSETQ. The CDR3 spans 16 residues. The germline V and J ends were trimmed by 1 base and 5 bases, with 18 bases remaining between them. CDR3: CASSLIASGRAETQYF. The CDR3 nucleotides read TGCGCCAGCAGCTTGATCGCCTCCGGTAGGGCTGAGACCCAGTACTTC.

The chain carries TRBV20-1 and TRBJ1-1; D may be TRBD1 (6 bases). V lost 6 bases and J 5 bases, leaving 13 bases between the germline ends. Looked up from germline, CDR1 is DFQATT and CDR2 is SNEGSKA (reference sequence). This CDR3 region has 12 residues. CDR3 sequence reads: CSARRGGTEAFF. In nucleotides, the CDR3 is TGCAGTGCCAGAAGGGGGGGGACTGAAGCTTTCTTT.

The chain employs TRBV14 and TRBJ2-3, with TRBD2 matching over 8 bases. This CDR3 spans 13 amino acids. Germline assignment: CDR1 SGHDN and CDR2 FVKESK. The trim removed 0 bases at V and 11 bases at J, leaving 4 bases unmatched. The CDR3 spells CASSQDGTSKQYF. CDR3 in DNA: TGTGCCAGCAGCCAAGATGGGACTAGTAAGCAGTATTTT.

This clonotype was seen a few times. The J gene is TRBJ2-3, the V gene TRBV7-9; D not certain. Germline CDR1 is SEHNR and CDR2 is FQNEAQ (reference sequence). V was pared by 5 bases and J by 5 bases, with 20 bases between. The CDR3 totals 16 residues. The CDR3 here is CASSRNRAGSGDTQYF. CDR3 DNA sequence: TGTGCCAGCAGCCGCAACAGAGCTGGGTCGGGAGATACGCAGTATTTT. The complete variable domain, with remaining parts taken from reference TRBV7-9 and TRBJ2-3, reads DTGVSQNPRHKITKRGQNVTFRCDPISEHNRLYWYRQTLGQGPEFLTYFQNEAQLEKSRLLSDRFSAERPKGSFSTLEIQRTEQGDSAMYLCASSRNRAGSGDTQYFGPGTRLTVL.

The chain joins TRBV29-1 to TRBJ2-7; TRBD2 is a possible D gene (6 bases). Trimming took 2 bases from V and 0 from J, leaving 11 bases between them. CDR1 is SQVTM and CDR2 is ANQGSEA in the germline V gene. The CDR3 runs to 14 residues. The CDR3: CSVELWEDSYEQYF. CDR3 in DNA: TGCAGCGTTGAATTGTGGGAGGACTCCTACGAGCAGTACTTC.

V is TRBV29-1 and J is TRBJ2-7; 10 nucleotides line up with TRBD1. Germline V gene lookup returns CDR1 SQVTM and CDR2 ANQGSEA. Germline trimming cut 3 bases from V and 4 bases from J; bases unmatched to any gene: 3. The CDR3 covers 13 residues. The CDR3 DNA reads as TGCAGCGTTGAGCGGGACAGGGGATACGAGCAGTACTTC. Its translation is CSVERDRGYEQYF.

This clonotype was counted only a few times. The rearrangement links TRBV5-1 to TRBJ2-3; D is unresolved. Trimming removed 0 bases at V and 0 bases at J, with 8 bases between. This CDR3 has 15 residues. Germline values: CDR1 SGHRS, CDR2 YFSETQ. The CDR3 protein is CASSLVGSSTDTQYF. The CDR3 nucleotides read TGCGCCAGCAGCTTGGTGGGTTCTAGCACAGATACGCAGTATTTT.

The chain recombines TRBV5-1 with TRBJ2-3; D gene unclear. The CDR3 has 16 residues. CDR1 is SGHRS, CDR2 YFSETQ, per germline. Trimming removed 2 bases from V and 4 bases from J, with 17 bases in between. The CDR3 spells CASSFAQATLADTQYF. The DNA for the CDR3 is TGCGCCAGCAGCTTCGCCCAGGCAACTCTCGCAGATACGCAGTATTTT.

This clonotype was found many times. The V call is TRBV10-1, the J call TRBJ2-2; TRBD2 might be the D (5 bases). The V gene lost 3 bases and the J gene lost 3 bases, with 5 bases spanning the gap. The CDR3 is 13 residues long. CDR1 and CDR2 (germline): WNHNN, SYGVQD (reference sequence). CDR3 nucleotides: TGCGCCAGCAGTGACGGGGACACCGGGGAGCTGTTTTTT. Protein product: CASSDGDTGELFF.

The CDR3 bases are TGTGCCAGCAGTCGCCGGGCTAGCGGGGCGGTGAGCACAGATACGCAGTATTTT. As protein: CASSRRASGAVSTDTQYF. The chain links TRBV11-2 to TRBJ2-3; 9 nucleotides match TRBD2. V lost 6 bases and J lost 0; bases outside the gene matches: 13. CDR1 SGHAT and CDR2 FQNNGV come from the germline V gene. This CDR3 has 18 residues.

V gene TRBV7-8 combines with J gene TRBJ1-1, with 8 nucleotides matching TRBD1. After removal of 1 base from V and 4 bases from J, the junction contained 20 bases not matched to a gene. The CDR3 contains 20 residues. Germline V gives CDR1 SGHVS, CDR2 FQNEAQ. CDR3 in amino acids: CASSLEGWAGGRLAGTEAFF. The DNA of the CDR3 is TGTGCCAGCAGCTTAGAAGGCTGGGCAGGGGGCCGATTGGCGGGCACTGAAGCTTTCTTT.

This clonotype has a handful of counts. In DNA form, the CDR3 reads TGTGCCAGCAGCTTACAACCCTCAGATACGCAGTATTTT. It specifies CASSLQPSDTQYF. V usage is TRBV11-2 and J usage is TRBJ2-3, with no clear D. Trimming left V 2 bases short and J 4 bases short, with 7 bases between. Germline V gene sequence: CDR1 SGHAT, CDR2 FQNNGV. The length of the CDR3 is 13 residues.

This clonotype was detected a few times. This chain connects TRBV9 to TRBJ2-5; either TRBD1 or TRBD2 may supply D (6 bases each). The CDR3 is made up of 14 amino acids. Germline lookup yields CDR1 SGDLS and CDR2 YYNGEE. V was cut by 4 bases and J by 1 base, with 11 bases left in between. In DNA form, the CDR3 reads TGTGCCAGCAGCCCGACGGGGGCCCAAGAGACCCAGTACTTC. Translation gives CASSPTGAQETQYF.

A few counts support this clonotype. The chain joins TRBV5-1 to TRBJ2-7; D may correspond to TRBD1 or TRBD2 (7 bases each). The V end was cut by 0 bases, the J end by 2 bases, with 15 bases between. Germline V gene data show CDR1 as SGHRS and CDR2 as YFSETQ. This CDR3 comprises 16 residues. CDR3 in amino acids: CASSLAPGGEPYEQYF. CDR3 DNA sequence: TGCGCCAGCAGCTTGGCCCCAGGGGGGGAGCCCTACGAGCAGTACTTC.

This clonotype came up many times. In nucleotides, the CDR3 is TGCAGTGCTAGAAGGGGGAGGGAGCGTCCAGATACGCAGTATTTT. It codes for CSARRGRERPDTQYF. The chain uses TRBV20-1 and TRBJ2-3; possible D gene TRBD2, 7 bases. V lost 2 bases to trimming and J lost 4 bases, with 16 bases between them. The CDR3 totals 15 residues. Germline V gene data show CDR1 as DFQATT and CDR2 as SNEGSKA (reference sequence).

The CDR3: CASSVYDKNTEAFF. CDR3 nucleotides: TGCGCCAGCAGTGTCTACGACAAGAACACTGAAGCTTTCTTT. The J gene is TRBJ1-1, the V gene TRBV10-2, with unresolved D. The CDR3 covers 14 residues. V dropped 4 bases and J dropped 1 base, with 10 bases sitting between them. CDR1 and CDR2 (germline): WSHSY, SAAADI.